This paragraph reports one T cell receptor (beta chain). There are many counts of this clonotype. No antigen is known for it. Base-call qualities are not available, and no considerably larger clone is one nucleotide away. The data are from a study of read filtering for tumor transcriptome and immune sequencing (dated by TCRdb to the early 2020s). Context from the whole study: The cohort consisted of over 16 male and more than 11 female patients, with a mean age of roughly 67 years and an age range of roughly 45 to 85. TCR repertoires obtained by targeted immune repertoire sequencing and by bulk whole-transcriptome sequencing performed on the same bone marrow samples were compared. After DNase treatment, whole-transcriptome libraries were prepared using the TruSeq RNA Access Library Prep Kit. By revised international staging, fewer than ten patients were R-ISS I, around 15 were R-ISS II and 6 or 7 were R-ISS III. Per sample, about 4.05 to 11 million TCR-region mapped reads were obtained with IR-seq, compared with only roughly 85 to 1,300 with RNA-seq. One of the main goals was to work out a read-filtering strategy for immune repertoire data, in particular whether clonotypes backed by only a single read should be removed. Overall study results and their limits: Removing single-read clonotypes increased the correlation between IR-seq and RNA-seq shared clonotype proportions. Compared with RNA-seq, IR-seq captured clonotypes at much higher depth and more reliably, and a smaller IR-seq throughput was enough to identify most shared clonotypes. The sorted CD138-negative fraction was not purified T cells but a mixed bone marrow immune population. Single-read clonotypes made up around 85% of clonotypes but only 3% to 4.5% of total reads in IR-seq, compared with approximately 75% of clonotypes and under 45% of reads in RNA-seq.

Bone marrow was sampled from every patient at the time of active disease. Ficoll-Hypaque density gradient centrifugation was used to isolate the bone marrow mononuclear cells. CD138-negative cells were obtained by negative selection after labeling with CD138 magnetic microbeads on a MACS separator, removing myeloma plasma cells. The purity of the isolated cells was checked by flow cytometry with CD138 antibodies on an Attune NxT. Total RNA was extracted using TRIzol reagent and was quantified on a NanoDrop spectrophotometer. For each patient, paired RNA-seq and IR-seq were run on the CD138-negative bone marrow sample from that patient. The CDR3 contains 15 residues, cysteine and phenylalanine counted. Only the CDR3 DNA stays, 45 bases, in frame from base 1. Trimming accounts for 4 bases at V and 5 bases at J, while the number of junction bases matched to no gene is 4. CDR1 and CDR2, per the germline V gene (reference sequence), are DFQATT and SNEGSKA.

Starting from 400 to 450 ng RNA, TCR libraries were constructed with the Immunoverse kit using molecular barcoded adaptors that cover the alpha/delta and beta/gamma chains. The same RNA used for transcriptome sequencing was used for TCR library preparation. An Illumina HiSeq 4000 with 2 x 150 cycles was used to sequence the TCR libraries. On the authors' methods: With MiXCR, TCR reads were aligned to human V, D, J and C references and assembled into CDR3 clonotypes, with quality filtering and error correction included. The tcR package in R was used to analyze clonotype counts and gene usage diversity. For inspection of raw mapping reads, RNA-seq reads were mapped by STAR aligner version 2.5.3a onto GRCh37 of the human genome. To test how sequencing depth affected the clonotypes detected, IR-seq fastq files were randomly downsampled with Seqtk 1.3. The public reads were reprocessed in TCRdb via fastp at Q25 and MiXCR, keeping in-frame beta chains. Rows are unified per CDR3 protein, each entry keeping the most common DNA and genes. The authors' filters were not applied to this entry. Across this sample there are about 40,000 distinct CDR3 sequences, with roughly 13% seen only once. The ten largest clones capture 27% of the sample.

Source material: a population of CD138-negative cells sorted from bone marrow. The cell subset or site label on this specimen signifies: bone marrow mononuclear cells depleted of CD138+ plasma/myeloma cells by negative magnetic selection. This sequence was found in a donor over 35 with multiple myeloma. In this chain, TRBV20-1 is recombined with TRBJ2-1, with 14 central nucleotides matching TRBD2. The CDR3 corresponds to CSATWTSGRNNEQFF. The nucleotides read TGCAGTGCTACCTGGACTAGCGGGAGGAACAATGAGCAGTTCTTC.